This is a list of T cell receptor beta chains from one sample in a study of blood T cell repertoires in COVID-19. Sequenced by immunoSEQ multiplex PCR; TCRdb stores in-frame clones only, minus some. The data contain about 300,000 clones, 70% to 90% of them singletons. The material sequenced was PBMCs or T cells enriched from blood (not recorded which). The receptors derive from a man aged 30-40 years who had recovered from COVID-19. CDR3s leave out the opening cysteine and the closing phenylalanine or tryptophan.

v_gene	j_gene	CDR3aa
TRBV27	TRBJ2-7	ASSLLSPGYEQY
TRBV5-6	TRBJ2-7	ASSSRDLDYEQY
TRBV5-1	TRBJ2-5	ASSLEAPSGETQY
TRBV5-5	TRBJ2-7	ASSPSGDEQY
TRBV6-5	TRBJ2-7	ASSTGASYEQY
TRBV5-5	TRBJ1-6	ASSRDSPLH
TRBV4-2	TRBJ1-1	ASSQQTRLNTEAF
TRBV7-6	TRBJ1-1	ASSRRGAAEAF
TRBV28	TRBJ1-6	ASSSSGQGNSPLH
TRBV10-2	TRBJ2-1	ASSKTGGSYNEQF
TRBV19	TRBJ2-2	ATWLSGVPGELF
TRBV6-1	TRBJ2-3	ASSVAGGPMGTDTQY
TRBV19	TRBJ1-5	ASSIFGQPQH
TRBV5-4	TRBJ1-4	ASSLASDEKLF
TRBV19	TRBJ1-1	ASRKPAGRHTEAF
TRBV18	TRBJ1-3	ASSPEAGNTIY
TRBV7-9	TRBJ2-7	ASSLATGSREQY
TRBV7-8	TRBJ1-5	ASSPLGRTGNQPQH
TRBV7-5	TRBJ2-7	VRSLGPGSEQY
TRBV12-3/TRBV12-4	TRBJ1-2	ASALNYGYT
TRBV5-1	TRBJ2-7	ASSLDGTSGYEQY
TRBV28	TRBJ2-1	ASNEGPPYNEQF
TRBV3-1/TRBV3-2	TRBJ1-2	ASSQDRGGGLHNYGYT
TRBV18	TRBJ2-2	ASSPRFSSTGELF
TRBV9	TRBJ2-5	ASSVAGGDWETQY
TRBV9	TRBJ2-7	ASSAPTGTGGGEQY
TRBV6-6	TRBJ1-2	ASTPGGHGYT
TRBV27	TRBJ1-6	ASSLGTGAESPLH
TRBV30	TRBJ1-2	AWNGAAGNYGYT
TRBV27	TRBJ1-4	ASSWAGTNEKLF
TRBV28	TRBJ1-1	APKATAKGTEAF
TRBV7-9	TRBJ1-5	ASSPGTDYSNQPQH
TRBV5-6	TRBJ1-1	ASSLEEGTEAF
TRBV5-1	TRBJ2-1	ASSLMVAGSNEQF
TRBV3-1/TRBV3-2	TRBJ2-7	ASRDSYEQY
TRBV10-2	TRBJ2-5	ASSGIAGVGETQY
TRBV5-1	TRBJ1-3	ASSLGDGNTIY
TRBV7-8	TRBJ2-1	ASSLAFGGSSSYNEQF
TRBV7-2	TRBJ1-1	ASSLVGGRVTEAF
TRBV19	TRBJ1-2	ASLDSNSYGYT
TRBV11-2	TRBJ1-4	ASSLWGQTNEKLF
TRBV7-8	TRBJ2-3	ASSEERATDTQY
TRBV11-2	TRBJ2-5	ASSLGGLETQY
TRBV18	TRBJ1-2	ASSPLLTGGDYGYT
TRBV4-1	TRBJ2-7	ASSFGLAGEQY